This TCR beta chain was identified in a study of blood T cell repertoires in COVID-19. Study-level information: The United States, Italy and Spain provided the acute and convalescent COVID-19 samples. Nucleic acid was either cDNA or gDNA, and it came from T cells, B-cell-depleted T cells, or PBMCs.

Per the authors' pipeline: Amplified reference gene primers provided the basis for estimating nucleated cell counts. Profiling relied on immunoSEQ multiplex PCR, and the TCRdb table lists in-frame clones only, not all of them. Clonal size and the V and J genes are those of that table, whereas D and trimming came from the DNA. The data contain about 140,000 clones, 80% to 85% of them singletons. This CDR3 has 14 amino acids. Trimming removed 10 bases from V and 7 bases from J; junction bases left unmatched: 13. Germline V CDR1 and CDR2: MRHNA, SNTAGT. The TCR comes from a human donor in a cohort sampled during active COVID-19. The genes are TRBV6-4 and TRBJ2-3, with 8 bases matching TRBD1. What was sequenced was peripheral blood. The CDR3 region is CATSADRGSNTQYF. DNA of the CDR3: TGTGCCACTTCCGCCGACAGGGGATCGAATACGCAGTATTTT.